The 16 T cell receptor beta chains in this list originate from one sample, sequenced in a study of T cell responses to AZD1222 COVID-19 vaccine. Clones were read by immunoSEQ multiplex PCR, and TCRdb kept only the in-frame ones, dropping some. The repertoire holds 150,000 or so clones, with 80% to 90% as singletons. Sequencing was performed on peripheral blood, taken 28 days after the second dose of the MenACWY control vaccine. Receptors were obtained from an adult who received the MenACWY meningococcal vaccine as a control.

The J gene is TRBJ2-2, the V gene TRBV24-1; TRBD2 aligns across 7 bases. The CDR3 length is 17 residues. Germline V lookup: CDR1 KGHDR, CDR2 SFDVKD. J lost 0 bases, V lost 9 bases, and 12 bases had no gene match. The CDR3, as DNA: TGTGCCACCCGAAGCCCGCAGGGAGGGGCGAACACCGGGGAGCTGTTTTTT. It translates to CATRSPQGGANTGELFF.

The rearrangement links TRBV18 to TRBJ1-3, with D uncertain. The CDR3 spans 16 residues. Germline V gives CDR1 KGHSH, CDR2 LQKENI. The V and J ends lost 3 bases and 4 bases respectively, with 16 bases between them. Written as DNA, the CDR3 is TGTGCCAGCTCACCGGACGTTGCGGGTGGAGGAAACACCATATATTTT. Protein product: CASSPDVAGGGNTIYF.

This sequence joins TRBV24-1 and TRBJ1-5; D is unresolved. CDR3 length equals 14 residues. Trimming stripped 2 bases from V and 7 bases from J, with 11 bases between. Germline loops: CDR1 KGHDR, CDR2 SFDVKD. CDR3 in DNA: TGTGCCACCAGTGATTACCTGGAAGAGCAGCCCCAGCATTTT. Protein product: CATSDYLEEQPQHF.

The chain is built from TRBV7-9 and TRBJ2-1, with 12 bases matching TRBD2. CDR1 SEHNR and CDR2 FQNEAQ come from the germline V gene (reference sequence). The V gene end was trimmed by 3 bases and the J gene end by 11 bases; junction bases not matched to a gene: 5. The CDR3 consists of 14 residues. In nucleotides, the CDR3 is TGTGCCAGCAGCTTCGTAACTAGCGGGAGGCAGCAGTTCTTC. The encoded protein is CASSFVTSGRQQFF.

The chain links TRBV4-3 to TRBJ2-3; no clear D. V lost 1 base and J lost 2, with 13 bases in between. From germline, CDR1 is LGHNA and CDR2 YSLEER. This CDR3 contains 16 residues. The CDR3 coding sequence is TGCGCCAGCAGCCAAGTGGCTAATCAACACACAGATACGCAGTATTTT. This codes for CASSQVANQHTDTQYF.

The chain employs TRBV6-4 and TRBJ2-3; 9 nucleotides align to TRBD2. Germline trimming cut 6 bases from V and 2 bases from J; bases unmatched to any gene: 3. Looked up from germline, CDR1 is MRHNA and CDR2 is SNTAGT. The CDR3 runs 14 residues. CDR3 sequence (DNA): TGTGCCAGCAGCAGGACTAGCGACACAGATACGCAGTATTTT. Translating gives CASSRTSDTDTQYF.

The V and J genes are TRBV4-2 and TRBJ2-1; D is undetermined. CDR1 is LGHNA, CDR2 YNFKEQ, per germline. V lost 0 bases, J lost 8 bases, and 8 bases lay in between. This CDR3 has 13 amino acids. CDR3 sequence (DNA): TGTGCCAGCAGCCAAGAGCAGGCGTATGAGCAGTTCTTC. Translated: CASSQEQAYEQFF.

The J gene is TRBJ1-1, the V gene TRBV6-5; 7 bases match TRBD1. With 0 bases clipped from V and 7 bases from J, the junction kept 5 bases outside the gene matches. The CDR3 spans 14 residues. Germline CDR1 reads MNHEY; CDR2 reads SVGAGI. Written as DNA, the CDR3 is TGTGCCAGCAGTTACTCCTTGAGGACAGGTGAAGCTTTCTTT. It translates to CASSYSLRTGEAFF.

The chain joins TRBV7-2 to TRBJ2-1; 15 bases agree with TRBD2. Germline V CDR1 and CDR2: SGHTA, FQGNSA. Germline trimming cut 5 bases from V and 8 bases from J; bases unmatched to any gene: 4. The CDR3 totals 15 residues. CDR3 residues: CASSRTSGRGYEQFF. CDR3 DNA: TGTGCCAGCAGCAGGACTAGCGGGAGGGGCTATGAGCAGTTCTTC.

The chain couples TRBV5-4 to TRBJ2-1; 7 bases map to TRBD2. Trimming at V came to 0 bases and at J to 8 bases, leaving 8 bases not matched to a gene. CDR3 length: 15 residues. Germline-derived CDR1 and CDR2 are SGHNT and YYREEE (reference sequence). The CDR3 coding sequence is TGTGCCAGCAGCTTGGTGCCGGGAGGACGCTATGAGCAGTTCTTC. Its protein product is CASSLVPGGRYEQFF.

The chain has TRBV28 and TRBJ1-1; no firm D call. Germline assignment: CDR1 MDHEN and CDR2 SYDVKM. The length of the CDR3 is 17 residues. Trimming removed 1 base from V and 3 bases from J, with 18 bases in between. CDR3 nucleotide sequence: TGTGCCAGCAGTTTATACGGGAGGGAACACCTTTACACTGAAGCTTTCTTT. Encoded protein: CASSLYGREHLYTEAFF.

The V and J genes are TRBV29-1 and TRBJ1-3; 7 bases are shared with TRBD1. Germline V gene lookup returns CDR1 SQVTM and CDR2 ANQGSEA. This CDR3 contains 12 residues. V trimming: 3 bases; J trimming: 11 bases; junction bases outside the gene matches: 7. The CDR3 loop is CSVDYRGEAIYF. In nucleotides, the CDR3 is TGCAGCGTTGATTACAGGGGTGAGGCCATATATTTT.

The chain recombines TRBV6-1 with TRBJ1-6; the D is unclear. The germline gives CDR1 MNHNS, CDR2 SASEGT. This CDR3 is 10 amino acids long. V was clipped by 6 bases and J by 11 bases, with 5 bases between them. The CDR3 sequence: CASSGPPLHF. Written as DNA, the CDR3 is TGTGCCAGCAGCGGACCACCCCTCCACTTT.

V and J are TRBV28 and TRBJ1-1; D remains unclear. Germline V gene data show CDR1 as MDHEN and CDR2 as SYDVKM. The CDR3 consists of 15 residues. Deletions cut 4 bases from V and 1 base from J, with 13 bases between. In nucleotides, the CDR3 is TGTGCCAGCAGTTCCGGGAAACACTGGAACACTGAAGCTTTCTTT. Residues: CASSSGKHWNTEAFF.

The chain employs TRBV6-5 and TRBJ2-1; TRBD1 matches 7 bases. With 0 bases clipped from V and 5 bases from J, the junction kept 1 base outside the gene matches. The CDR3 has 14 residues. The germline V gene has CDR1 MNHEY and CDR2 SVGAGI. The CDR3 region is CASSYSDRDNEQFF. In nucleotides, the CDR3 is TGTGCCAGCAGTTACTCTGACAGGGACAATGAGCAGTTCTTC.

This clone was seen a few times. The genes are TRBV5-4 and TRBJ2-7; D remains unclear. Germline V gene sequence: CDR1 SGHNT, CDR2 YYREEE (reference sequence). CDR3 length equals 11 residues. The germline V and J ends were trimmed by 4 bases and 4 bases, with 6 bases remaining between them. The CDR3: CASSTEYEQYF. The CDR3 bases are TGTGCCAGCAGCACCGAGTACGAGCAGTACTTC. The variable domain in full, completed from reference TRBV5-4 and TRBJ2-7, reads ETGVTQSPTHLIKTRGQQVTLRCSSQSGHNTVSWYQQALGQGPQFIFQYYREEENGRGNFPPRFSGLQFPNYSSELNVNALELDDSALYLCASSTEYEQYFGPGTRLTVT.